Following are 19 T cell receptor beta chains from one sample sequenced in a study of long-term antiretroviral therapy in people with HIV. It was version v3.0 of the immunoSEQ assay that was run at survey level. Here immunoSEQ multiplex PCR was the method, and the copy in TCRdb shows in-frame clones only, minus some. The table includes about 11,000 clones, around three quarters detected once. Here the sequenced sample was unsorted PBMCs, taken at the start of antiretroviral therapy, before treatment. The receptors stem from a man aged 25-40 years with HIV.

V usage is TRBV7-2 and J usage is TRBJ1-2; the D is unclear. Germline V lookup: CDR1 SGHTA, CDR2 FQGNSA. CDR3 length: 14 amino acids. Trimming removed 1 base at V and 4 bases at J, with 10 bases between. Here the CDR3 reads CASSLEASFYGYTF. The CDR3 bases are TGTGCCAGCAGCTTAGAGGCCAGCTTCTATGGCTACACCTTC.

This chain links TRBV27 with TRBJ2-3; TRBD1 is a possible D gene (6 bases). Germline CDR1 reads MNHEY; CDR2 reads SMNVEV (reference sequence). The germline V and J ends were trimmed by 4 bases and 3 bases, with 14 bases remaining between them. The CDR3 extends over 15 amino acids. CDR3 amino acids: CASSSGQPATDTQYF. The CDR3 DNA reads TGTGCCAGCAGTTCAGGACAGCCCGCAACAGATACGCAGTATTTT.

This chain connects TRBV18 to TRBJ2-7, with 9 bases aligning to TRBD2. This CDR3 is 15 amino acids long. The ends lost 0 bases at V and 2 bases at J; junction bases unmatched: 2. The germline V gene encodes CDR1 KGHSH and CDR2 LQKENI. The CDR3 DNA reads as TGTGCCAGCTCACCACCGACTAGCGGACCCTACGAGCAGTACTTC. Its protein product is CASSPPTSGPYEQYF.

The J gene is TRBJ2-5, the V gene TRBV15, with 8 positions matching TRBD1. With V trimmed by 6 bases and J by 5 bases, 8 bases remained unmatched. The CDR3 has 14 amino acids. Per germline, CDR1 LNHNV and CDR2 YYDKDF (reference sequence). The CDR3 is CATSLGGQGETQYF. The CDR3 DNA follows: TGTGCCACCAGTTTAGGCGGACAGGGCGAGACCCAGTACTTC.

The gene calls are TRBV10-3 and TRBJ2-2; the match to TRBD2 covers 8 bases. Per the germline V gene, CDR1 is ENHRY and CDR2 is SYGVKD. V lost 7 bases, J lost 5 bases, and 6 bases stayed unmatched. CDR3 length equals 14 residues. The DNA for the CDR3 is TGTGCCATCAATGCGGGAGGCCGTACCGGGGAGCTGTTTTTT. This sequence encodes CAINAGGRTGELFF.

The chain uses TRBV21-1 and TRBJ1-2. TRBV21-1 is a documented pseudogene. This CDR3 region has 15 residues. CDR3 in amino acids: CASTLRGATNYGYTF. DNA of the CDR3: TGTGCCAGCACCCTAAGGGGGGCGACTAACTATGGCTACACCTTC.

The V call is TRBV12-5, the J call TRBJ2-7; 9 nucleotides agree with TRBD1. CDR3 length equals 15 residues. Germline CDR1 LGHNT, CDR2 FRNRAP. J gave up 0 bases and V 6 bases, and 6 bases lay outside the gene matches. In nucleotides, the CDR3 is TGTGCTAGTGGGCCGGGACAGGGCCTCTCCTACGAGCAGTACTTC. It codes for CASGPGQGLSYEQYF.

The chain recombines TRBV27 with TRBJ2-6, with TRBD1 matching 10 bases. Losses at the gene ends were 4 bases for V and 2 bases for J; bases not matched to a gene: 8. This CDR3 contains 18 residues. Germline CDR1 reads MNHEY; CDR2 reads SMNVEV (reference sequence). As DNA, the CDR3 is TGTGCCAGCAGTTCCCCCCACGGACAGGGGGCTGGGGCCAACGTCCTGACTTTC. This codes for CASSSPHGQGAGANVLTF.

The V gene is TRBV7-2, the J gene TRBJ2-7, with D maybe TRBD1 (5 bases). The CDR3 consists of 13 residues. CDR1 SGHTA and CDR2 FQGNSA come from the germline V gene. The V end was cut by 3 bases, the J end by 2 bases, with 8 bases between. CDR3 sequence reads: CASSFVGPYEQYF. CDR3 coding DNA: TGTGCCAGCAGCTTCGTGGGGCCCTACGAGCAGTACTTC.

In its sample, this clone was seen once. The rearrangement uses TRBV6-6 and TRBJ2-5; 8 bases map to TRBD1. The ends lost 5 bases at V and 5 bases at J; junction bases unmatched: 7. CDR1 is MNHNY and CDR2 is SVGAGI in the germline V gene (reference sequence). The CDR3 runs 14 residues. The CDR3 region is CASSTGQALETQYF. The DNA for the CDR3 is TGTGCCAGCAGTACGGGACAGGCGTTGGAGACCCAGTACTTC.

This clone was found a few times. V usage is TRBV27 and J usage is TRBJ2-3, with D perhaps TRBD1 (6 bases). Looked up from germline, CDR1 is MNHEY and CDR2 is SMNVEV (reference sequence). V gave up 5 bases and J gave up 6 bases, with 15 bases separating them. The CDR3 runs to 14 residues. The DNA for the CDR3 is TGTGCCAGCAGTCAGAGGACTCAGGGGGATACGCAGTATTTT. Amino acids: CASSQRTQGDTQYF.

J is TRBJ1-2 and V is TRBV7-9; 7 bases match TRBD1. CDR1 is SEHNR, CDR2 FQNEAQ, per germline (reference sequence). V was clipped by 5 bases and J by 6 bases; unmatched bases: 6. The CDR3 extends over 13 amino acids. In DNA, the CDR3 is TGTGCCAGCAGCCCGACGACAGGGAATGGCTACACCTTC. Translating it yields CASSPTTGNGYTF.

The gene calls are TRBV5-4 and TRBJ1-3; D call uncertain. From germline, CDR1 is SGHNT and CDR2 YYREEE (reference sequence). V shed 4 bases and J shed 0 bases, with 8 bases lying between them. The CDR3 sequence is 14 residues long. The CDR3 region is CASSPGISGNTIYF. Here the CDR3 DNA reads TGTGCCAGCAGCCCTGGTATCTCTGGAAACACCATATATTTT.

V usage is TRBV2 and J usage is TRBJ2-7; weak D call: TRBD1 (6 bases). Germline V gene sequence: CDR1 SNHLY, CDR2 FYNNEI. Trimming took off 5 bases at V and 8 bases at J, with 16 bases between the two ends. The CDR3 has 13 residues. The CDR3 sequence: CASSPGTPLKQYF. In DNA form, the CDR3 reads TGTGCCAGCAGTCCCGGGACACCCTTGAAGCAGTACTTC.

V usage is TRBV5-1 and J usage is TRBJ2-5, with TRBD2 as a possible D gene (7 bases). The CDR3 contains 14 residues. CDR1 is SGHRS and CDR2 is YFSETQ in the germline V gene. V was cut by 7 bases and J by 4 bases, with 17 bases left in between. The CDR3, as DNA: TGCGCCAGCTCCCAGAAGGGGGGGGGAGAGACCCAGTACTTC. It codes for CASSQKGGGETQYF.

This clone has only a few counts. The chain links TRBV7-9 to TRBJ2-5; TRBD1 or TRBD2 may be the D gene (6 bases each). Per germline, CDR1 SEHNR and CDR2 FQNEAQ (reference sequence). The CDR3 totals 14 residues. Trimming left V 2 bases short and J 4 bases short, with 11 bases between. In DNA, the CDR3 is TGTGCCAGCAGCTTAAGGGGGAGGCCAGAGACCCAGTACTTC. It is translated as CASSLRGRPETQYF.

This chain links TRBV2 with TRBJ2-5; D gene unclear. The V end was cut by 5 bases, the J end by 2 bases, with 15 bases between. This CDR3 region has 15 residues. Germline V lookup: CDR1 SNHLY, CDR2 FYNNEI. Here the CDR3 DNA reads TGTGCCAGCAGTCCCGATGCCGTTTGGCAAGAGACCCAGTACTTC. Its protein is CASSPDAVWQETQYF.

The chain uses TRBV7-8 and TRBJ1-3; D ambiguous. V lost 5 bases to trimming and J lost 2 bases, with 13 bases between them. The CDR3 has 15 residues. Germline V gene data show CDR1 as SGHVS and CDR2 as FQNEAQ. CDR3 nucleotide sequence: TGTGCCAGCAGCCCCGGGCACGAGGCTGGAAACACCATATATTTT. This codes for CASSPGHEAGNTIYF.

This rearrangement joins TRBV4-1 to TRBJ2-7; D is unresolved. V was shortened by 0 bases and J by 0 bases, with 6 bases between the two germline ends. Looked up from germline, CDR1 is MGHRA and CDR2 is YSYEKL. The CDR3 contains 14 residues. CDR3 DNA: TGCGCCAGCAGCCAAGACAGGAGCTCCTACGAGCAGTACTTC. As protein: CASSQDRSSYEQYF.